Sequencing of this TCR beta chain was carried out in a study of blood T cell repertoires in COVID-19 (dated by TCRdb to about 2020). Broadly, across the study: Collaborator samples came from the United States, Italy and Spain and covered acute and convalescent phases of COVID-19. The repertoires were made available in a free public database intended to serve as a resource for research on the immune response to SARS-CoV-2. Subjects who had been exposed to COVID-19, were actively infected with it, or had recovered from it provided the deeply sampled blood TCRbeta repertoires that made up the dataset. Where HLA class I and class II types were available, the types were taken from metadata supplied by the sample provider, not from assay-based typing. The material from the prospective study consisted of cDNA or gDNA derived from T cells, B-cell-depleted T cells, or PBMCs. A de-identified subject ID, COVID-19 status, age in years and sex were almost always included in the sample metadata. The samples were drawn from two sources: the first 160 participants of the ongoing ImmuneRACE study, and fewer than 1,500 subjects contributed by 6 global collaborators. Overall results and qualifications from the work: The quantity of clinical and demographic metadata differed by source and by participant and was supplied without curation.

At one collaborating source in Seattle, patients were enrolled during active infection and were followed longitudinally through the course of disease. Each collaborating institution followed its own protocols to collect whole blood in K2EDTA tubes. For TCRbeta analysis, collaborators shipped samples as frozen whole blood, isolated PBMCs, or DNA extracted from either of those sample types. Including cysteine and phenylalanine, the CDR3 has 13 amino acids. Only the CDR3 portion is preserved as DNA: 39 bases, with reading frame beginning at the first base. V loses 3 bases, J loses 5 bases, and the germline ends lie 10 bases apart. The immunoSEQ Assay, a bias-controlled multiplex PCR, was used to amplify TCRbeta CDR3 regions from genomic DNA. The original pipeline was this. Within the assay, amplification of reference gene primers was used to estimate how many nucleated cells each sample contained. Sequence reads were collapsed and filtered to measure the absolute abundance of every unique TCRbeta CDR3 rearrangement. Productive Simpson clonality was computed per sample as the square root of Simpson's diversity index over productive rearrangements. The table was pulled from immuneACCESS by TCRdb, which kept in-frame rearrangements only. Such tables lose some clones; where checked, under half of the loss comes from unresolved V genes, and the rest has no known cause. The V and J calls and the clone size are those of that table, but D and trimming were determined from the DNA. This sample holds about 220,000 clones; 85% were observed only once. Under 2.5% of the sample belongs to the ten largest clones.

Regarding this clone: Which antigen it targets is not known. No base quality values were provided; no much bigger clone lies one nucleotide off.

This sequence uses TRBV12-3 or TRBV12-4 and TRBJ1-2; a tentative D match to TRBD1 spans 5 bases. Specimen: peripheral blood. This TCR derives from a woman aged 70-85 years with COVID-19, enrolled during active disease. At the DNA level, the sequence is TGTGCCAGCAGTTTTCAGGGCGTTTATGGCTACACCTTC. This gives the protein CASSFQGVYGYTF.